A single sample is the source of the 19 T cell receptor beta chains below, sequenced in a study of T cells in Graves' hyperthyroidism and ophthalmopathy. The source material, RNA transcripts, was used to amplify TCR beta CDR3 regions. TCR CDR3 underwent first-round RT-PCR with the HTBI primer set. MiXCR, run by TCRdb on the multiplex PCR reads, gives a single entry per CDR3 protein. The sample lists over 450,000 distinct CDR3 sequences, around 14% occurring once. Sequenced: blood. The receptors shown here come from a woman in her late teens or twenties with Graves' hyperthyroidism.

Written as DNA, the CDR3 is TGTGCCAGCAGTGTGGGACAGGAGACTGAAGCTTTCTTT. Its protein is CASSVGQETEAFF. The chain couples TRBV12-3 or TRBV12-4 to TRBJ1-1; 8 bases align to TRBD1. The length of the CDR3 is 13 residues. The trim removed 5 bases at V and 5 bases at J, leaving 4 bases unmatched.

This rearrangement joins TRBV2 to TRBJ1-3; the D is unclear. Trimming took 7 bases from V and 4 from J, leaving 8 bases between them. This CDR3 has 12 residues. CDR1 is SNHLY and CDR2 is FYNNEI in the germline V gene. The CDR3 DNA reads TGTGCCAGCAATACCTTGGGAAACACCATATATTTT. Translating gives CASNTLGNTIYF.

This clonotype was detected ten times or more. The CDR3 reads CASGREGVNNEQFF. The CDR3 bases are TGCGCCAGCGGAAGGGAGGGAGTAAACAATGAGCAGTTCTTC. The genes are TRBV5-1 and TRBJ2-1, with TRBD2 matching over 7 bases. The CDR3 extends over 14 amino acids. With 7 bases clipped from V and 5 bases from J, the junction kept 9 bases outside the gene matches. Germline V gene lookup returns CDR1 SGHRS and CDR2 YFSETQ.

This clonotype was observed many times. This chain links TRBV7-8 with TRBJ2-7; 8 bases line up with TRBD2. The CDR3 runs to 14 residues. Germline assignment: CDR1 SGHVS and CDR2 FQNEAQ. V shed 8 bases and J 5 bases; nucleotides not matched to a gene: 11. CDR3 nucleotide sequence: TGTGCCAGCTCCCGGGGGGGTCAAAGTAACGAGCAGTACGTC. Translated: CASSRGGQSNEQYV.

CDR3 residues: CASSQTGWITEAFF. CDR3 DNA sequence: TGCGCCAGCAGCCAAACAGGGTGGATCACTGAAGCTTTCTTT. The chain combines TRBV4-1 with TRBJ1-1, with D possibly being TRBD1 (6 bases). Germline V gene sequence: CDR1 MGHRA, CDR2 YSYEKL. V was shortened by 2 bases and J by 4 bases, with 11 bases between the two germline ends. CDR3 size: 14 residues.

The table lists this clonotype with many counts. This rearrangement joins TRBV20-1 to TRBJ2-1; 7 nucleotides align to TRBD1. The trim removed 4 bases at V and 1 base at J, leaving 4 bases unmatched. The CDR3 spans 14 residues. In germline, CDR1 is DFQATT, CDR2 SNEGSKA (reference sequence). CDR3: CSAMDRRSYNEQFF. In DNA form, the CDR3 reads TGCAGTGCTATGGACAGGAGGTCCTACAATGAGCAGTTCTTC.

This clonotype was counted a few times. The chain carries TRBV12-3 or TRBV12-4 and TRBJ1-1; perhaps TRBD1 as D (5 bases). The CDR3 spans 13 residues. The V gene lost 3 bases and the J gene lost 10 bases, with 15 bases spanning the gap. For the CDR3, the DNA is TGTGCCAGCAGTTTGGGACTCAAAGGTGGAGCTTTCTTT. The encoded protein is CASSLGLKGGAFF.

This clonotype was counted many times. The CDR3 bases are TGTGCCAGCAGCTTAGATGCGGGGGAGCAGTACTTC. Amino acid sequence: CASSLDAGEQYF. The V gene is TRBV7-9, the J gene TRBJ2-7; maybe TRBD2 (6 bases). The V and J ends lost 1 base and 7 bases respectively, with 8 bases between them. The CDR3 extends over 12 amino acids. CDR1 and CDR2 (germline): SEHNR, FQNEAQ (reference sequence).

V and J are TRBV9 and TRBJ2-2; D possibly matches TRBD1 or TRBD2 (6 bases each). The ends were cut back, 3 bases at V and 0 bases at J, with 18 bases in the middle. Germline values: CDR1 SGDLS, CDR2 YYNGEE. The CDR3 sequence is 18 residues long. The chain's CDR3 is CASSEGGGQAANTGELFF. The CDR3 DNA reads TGTGCCAGCAGCGAGGGGGGTGGACAAGCCGCGAACACCGGGGAGCTGTTTTTT.

V is TRBV11-2 and J is TRBJ1-1, with 9 bases identical to TRBD1. CDR3 size: 13 residues. The V gene's germline CDR1 is SGHAT and CDR2 FQNNGV. J lost 8 bases, V lost 8 bases, and 9 bases had no gene match. DNA of the CDR3: TGTGCCAGCCGGGACAGGGAGGCCAAAGAAGCTTTCTTT. Translating gives CASRDREAKEAFF.

This clonotype was found many times. This chain joins TRBV3-1 and TRBJ2-3; D is possibly TRBD2 (5 bases). Germline CDR1 and CDR2: LGHDT and YNNKEL (reference sequence). Trimming pared 4 bases from V and 4 bases from J, leaving 12 bases between. This CDR3 spans 14 amino acids. CDR3 DNA sequence: TGTGCCAGCAGCCGAGGGAGTCAGGCAGATACGCAGTATTTT. This codes for CASSRGSQADTQYF.

This clonotype was seen just once. The J gene is TRBJ2-3, the V gene TRBV6-4; 8 bases are a match to TRBD2. The CDR3 has 15 amino acids. The germline gives CDR1 MRHNA, CDR2 SNTAGT. V lost 11 bases to trimming and J lost 0 bases; unmatched junction nucleotides: 10. The CDR3 region has the DNA TGTGCCGGCCGCTTACTAGCGGTTAGCACAGATACGCAGTATTTT. It specifies CAGRLLAVSTDTQYF.

This clonotype has a handful of counts. V is TRBV7-3 and J is TRBJ1-2; possible D gene TRBD1, 5 bases. The CDR3 runs to 15 residues. V was clipped by 2 bases and J by 7 bases, with 17 bases between them. Germline-derived CDR1 and CDR2 are SGHTA and FQGTGA. CDR3 DNA: TGTGCCAGCAGCTTAGCCGACGTCGGGGCGGGTGGCTACACCTTC. Translating it yields CASSLADVGAGGYTF.

The chain has TRBV5-4 and TRBJ1-2; 9 bases are a match to TRBD1. Germline V gene sequence: CDR1 SGHNT, CDR2 YYREEE (reference sequence). Germline trimming cut 4 bases from V and 4 bases from J; bases unmatched to any gene: 8. CDR3 length equals 15 residues. The CDR3 DNA is TGTGCCAGCAGCGCATTACAGGGGGCCGGCTATGGCTACACCTTC. Translated: CASSALQGAGYGYTF.

This chain's CDR3 is CASSLARSGGNTIYF. The CDR3 bases are TGTGCCAGCAGCTTGGCCCGGTCAGGCGGAAACACCATATATTTT. The chain combines TRBV5-5 with TRBJ1-3; D unclear. CDR3 length: 15 residues. Germline values: CDR1 SGHKS, CDR2 YYEKEE (reference sequence). V lost 0 bases and J 4 bases, leaving 11 bases between the germline ends.

This clonotype has at least ten counts. The chain has TRBV13 and TRBJ1-6; D may be TRBD1 (6 bases). Between the trimmed V and J ends, which lost 2 bases and 6 bases, there was a span of 11 bases. The CDR3 totals 15 residues. CDR1 is PRHDT and CDR2 is FYEKMQ in the germline V gene (reference sequence). The CDR3 bases are TGTGCCAGCAGCTTAAACAGGGAGTTTAATTCACCCCTCCACTTT. Translating it yields CASSLNREFNSPLHF.

This clonotype appeared many times. The genes are TRBV14 and TRBJ1-1, with D perhaps matching TRBD1 (5 bases). This CDR3 contains 14 residues. Germline CDR1 SGHDN, CDR2 FVKESK. The V end lost 4 bases, the J end lost 3 bases, and 12 bases lay between the germline ends. CDR3 coding DNA: TGTGCCAGCAGCCGGGGGGGTACGTACACTGAAGCTTTCTTT. Translation: CASSRGGTYTEAFF.

The chain couples TRBV20-1 to TRBJ1-1; TRBD1 aligns across 7 bases. J was trimmed by 4 bases and V by 0 bases; bases with no gene match: 2. Germline-derived CDR1 and CDR2 are DFQATT and SNEGSKA (reference sequence). CDR3 length: 13 amino acids. The CDR3 loop is CSAREWTGTEAFF. The CDR3 DNA sequence: TGCAGTGCTAGAGAGTGGACAGGCACTGAAGCTTTCTTT.

In its sample, this clonotype was seen a few times. The chain has TRBV4-1 and TRBJ2-7, with TRBD2 matching 10 bases. The CDR3 is 18 amino acids. Losses at the gene ends were 3 bases for V and 0 bases for J; bases not matched to a gene: 11. In germline, CDR1 is MGHRA, CDR2 YSYEKL. CDR3 in DNA: TGCGCCAGCAGCCATTACAGAACTAGCGGGACGAGCTCCTACGAGCAGTACTTC. Protein: CASSHYRTSGTSSYEQYF.